Below, 28 T cell receptor beta chains from the same sample are listed, as sequenced in a study of blood T cell repertoires in COVID-19. Here immunoSEQ multiplex PCR was the method, and the copy in TCRdb shows in-frame clones only, minus some. The sample includes approximately 210,000 clones, roughly nine tenths of them seen just once. The sequenced sample was peripheral blood. The receptors come from a woman aged 70 to 79 with acute or convalescent COVID-19.

Comment on this clone: At one of its ends the junction is not consistent with the germline gene, which may arise from a read error. The chain uses TRBV7-9 and TRBJ1-5; D is unclear. CDR3 length equals 14 residues. Germline CDR1 reads SEHNR; CDR2 reads FQNEAQ (reference sequence). The CDR3 sequence is CASSLAGSNPPQHF. The DNA of the CDR3 is TGTGCCAGCAGCTTAGCCGGGAGCAATCCGCCCCAGCATTTT. Drawing the rest from reference TRBV7-9 and TRBJ1-5, the complete variable domain is DTGVSQNPRHKITKRGQNVTFRCDPISEHNRLYWYRQTLGQGPEFLTYFQNEAQLEKSRLLSDRFSAERPKGSFSTLEIQRTEQGDSAMYLCASSLAGSNPPQHFGDGTRLSIL.

The V call is TRBV29-1, the J call TRBJ1-2; 10 bases agree with TRBD1. In germline, CDR1 is SQVTM, CDR2 ANQGSEA. CDR3 length equals 12 residues. J gave up 8 bases and V 4 bases, and 4 bases lay outside the gene matches. The CDR3 loop is CSVGGQGQGYTF. As DNA, the CDR3 is TGCAGCGTTGGGGGACAGGGGCAAGGCTACACCTTC.

The chain carries TRBV11-3 and TRBJ2-7, with D possibly TRBD1 on 5 matching bases. Trimming shortened V by 1 base and J by 3 bases, and 7 bases separated the two germline ends. Germline V gene sequence: CDR1 SGHNT, CDR2 YENEEA. This CDR3 has 13 amino acids. CDR3 in amino acids: CASSLGQIYEQYF. CDR3 DNA: TGTGCCAGCAGCTTAGGACAGATCTACGAGCAGTACTTC. Full variable domain (missing parts from reference TRBV11-3 and TRBJ2-7): EAGVVQSPRYKIIEKKQPVAFWCNPISGHNTLYWYLQNLGQGPELLIRYENEEAVDDSQLPKDRFSAERLKGVDSTLKIQPAELGDSAVYLCASSLGQIYEQYFGPGTRLTVT.

The gene calls are TRBV7-9 and TRBJ1-4; possibly TRBD1 for D (5 bases). The CDR3 covers 15 residues. Germline V lookup: CDR1 SEHNR, CDR2 FQNEAQ (reference sequence). V was pared by 3 bases and J by 3 bases, with 11 bases between. The CDR3 loop reads CASSLGGGPNEKLFF. CDR3 bases: TGTGCCAGCAGCTTGGGCGGGGGACCTAATGAAAAACTGTTTTTT.

This rearrangement joins TRBV3-1 (or the pseudogene TRBV3-2) to TRBJ2-2; 7 nucleotides align to TRBD2. The V segment lost 7 bases and the J segment 6 bases; nucleotides outside the gene matches: 11. The CDR3 covers 15 residues. Per germline, CDR1 LGHDT and CDR2 YNNKEL (reference sequence). CDR3 sequence (DNA): TGTGCCAGCACCCAGTCCGGGGGGAGGCCCGGGGAGCTGTTTTTT. It codes for CASTQSGGRPGELFF.

This chain connects TRBV18 to TRBJ2-5, with a weak D call TRBD1 (5 bases). V was cut by 2 bases and J by 5 bases, with 6 bases left in between. Germline V gene lookup returns CDR1 KGHSH and CDR2 LQKENI. This CDR3 is 12 amino acids long. CDR3 sequence: CASSPKGETQYF. DNA for the CDR3: TGTGCCAGCTCACCAAAGGGGGAGACCCAGTACTTC.

This chain connects TRBV25-1 to TRBJ1-2; TRBD1 aligns across 8 bases. The CDR3 has 14 amino acids. Germline V lookup: CDR1 MGHDK, CDR2 SYGVNS. Trimming removed 6 bases from V and 4 bases from J; junction bases left unmatched: 7. The CDR3 nucleotides are TGTGCCAGCAGCGCAGGGGGCGTCGGCTATGGCTACACCTTC. Protein sequence: CASSAGGVGYGYTF.

The chain is built from TRBV9 and TRBJ1-2, with 8 bases identical to TRBD1. Germline values: CDR1 SGDLS, CDR2 YYNGEE. The J segment lost 4 bases and the V segment lost 4 bases, leaving 3 bases of the junction unmatched. The CDR3 length is 13 residues. CDR3 nucleotide sequence: TGTGCCAGCAGCAATACAGGGGGCTATGGCTACACCTTC. Translation gives CASSNTGGYGYTF.

The gene calls are TRBV24-1 and TRBJ2-3, with a possible D match to TRBD1 (6 bases). Germline values: CDR1 KGHDR, CDR2 SFDVKD. V was shortened by 3 bases and J by 1 base, with 13 bases between the two germline ends. CDR3 length: 16 amino acids. The CDR3 nucleotides are TGTGCCACCAGTGATCTACAGGGCACGGGCACAGATACGCAGTATTTT. This translates into CATSDLQGTGTDTQYF.

The chain couples TRBV24-1 to TRBJ2-1; 7 bases match TRBD1. V shed 9 bases and J 9 bases; nucleotides not matched to a gene: 13. Per the germline V gene, CDR1 is KGHDR and CDR2 is SFDVKD. CDR3 length equals 14 residues. CDR3 DNA sequence: TGTGCCACCCGAACAGGGGCCCCCAGTGGTGAGCAGTTCTTC. Translated: CATRTGAPSGEQFF.

CDR3 bases: TGTGCCAGCAGTTTAGGACAGGGAGCTGAAGCTTTCTTT. Encoded protein: CASSLGQGAEAFF. V is TRBV12-3 or TRBV12-4 and J is TRBJ1-1; 7 positions agree with TRBD1. Trimming at V came to 1 base and at J to 6 bases, leaving 2 bases not matched to a gene. CDR3 size: 13 residues.

The V and J genes are TRBV7-2 and TRBJ1-6; the match to TRBD1 covers 11 bases. The CDR3 runs to 14 residues. Trimming at V came to 4 bases and at J to 10 bases, leaving 3 bases not matched to a gene. Germline V gene lookup returns CDR1 SGHTA and CDR2 FQGNSA. CDR3 protein: CASSSGQGVSPLHF. The DNA of the CDR3 is TGTGCCAGCAGCTCGGGACAGGGGGTCTCACCCCTCCACTTT.

J is TRBJ2-7 and V is TRBV19, with TRBD1 matching over 10 bases. The CDR3 extends over 18 amino acids. Germline CDR1 LNHDA, CDR2 SQIVND (reference sequence). V shed 1 base and J 4 bases; nucleotides not matched to a gene: 13. The CDR3 coding sequence is TGTGCCAGTAGTATAGCTCCTCCGGGACAGGGGACGCGGTACGAGCAGTACTTC. Amino acid sequence: CASSIAPPGQGTRYEQYF.

This chain links TRBV11-2 with TRBJ1-5; D is uncertain. This CDR3 contains 13 residues. Germline V CDR1 and CDR2: SGHAT, FQNNGV. V was cut by 1 base and J by 7 bases, with 8 bases left in between. DNA for the CDR3: TGTGCCAGCAGCTTAGGCGTCGAGCAGCCCCAGCATTTT. Amino acids: CASSLGVEQPQHF.

The gene calls are TRBV7-8 and TRBJ1-2; 8 positions match TRBD1. CDR1 and CDR2 (germline): SGHVS, FQNEAQ. The V and J ends lost 4 bases and 8 bases, in that order; junction bases with no gene match: 6. This CDR3 is built from 13 residues. The CDR3 DNA is TGTGCCAGCAGCTCGGACAGGGTTGGCGGCTACACCTTC. This codes for CASSSDRVGGYTF.

This clone occurred a few times. The CDR3 sequence: CASSTGTGGNQPQHF. CDR3 coding DNA: TGTGCCAGTAGTACCGGGACTGGTGGCAATCAGCCCCAGCATTTT. This chain links TRBV19 with TRBJ1-5; D may be TRBD1 (5 bases). V lost 4 bases and J 2 bases, leaving 12 bases between the germline ends. The CDR3 sequence is 15 residues long. Germline values: CDR1 LNHDA, CDR2 SQIVND (reference sequence).

V is TRBV5-1 and J is TRBJ2-3, with D perhaps matching TRBD2 (5 bases). The V gene's germline CDR1 is SGHRS and CDR2 YFSETQ. V shed 4 bases and J shed 3 bases, with 12 bases lying between them. The CDR3 is made up of 14 amino acids. In DNA, the CDR3 is TGCGCCAGCAGCCCCCCCACGGGGACAGATACGCAGTATTTT. It encodes CASSPPTGTDTQYF.

The table lists this clone with a count of one. The chain employs TRBV15 and TRBJ1-1; perhaps TRBD1 as D (6 bases). V dropped 6 bases and J dropped 1 base, with 12 bases sitting between them. The germline V gene encodes CDR1 LNHNV and CDR2 YYDKDF (reference sequence). This CDR3 is 14 amino acids long. CDR3 coding DNA: TGTGCCACCAGATTCAACAGGGCGAACACTGAAGCTTTCTTT. This gives the protein CATRFNRANTEAFF.

This clone has more than one count but fewer than ten. The chain employs TRBV29-1 and TRBJ1-6; 8 bases map to TRBD1. Germline V gene sequence: CDR1 SQVTM, CDR2 ANQGSEA. Trimming cost V 6 bases and J 7 bases; bases outside gene matches: 5. The CDR3 runs to 13 residues. In DNA form, the CDR3 reads TGCAGCGTGAAAACAGGGGGAAATTCACCCCTCCACTTT. Amino acids: CSVKTGGNSPLHF.

A single count supports this clone. The chain has TRBV12-5 and TRBJ2-1; perhaps TRBD2 as D (5 bases). V lost 6 bases and J 4 bases, leaving 10 bases between the germline ends. This CDR3 is 13 amino acids long. CDR1 is LGHNT and CDR2 is FRNRAP in the germline V gene. The DNA of the CDR3 is TGTGCTAGTGGGGACTTAGCGTACAATGAGCAGTTCTTC. Residues: CASGDLAYNEQFF. Combining the CDR3 with reference TRBV12-5 and TRBJ2-1 gives the whole variable domain DARVTQTPRHKVTEMGQEVTMRCQPILGHNTVFWYRQTMMQGLELLAYFRNRAPLDDSGMPKDRFSAEMPDATLATLKIQPSEPRDSAVYFCASGDLAYNEQFFGPGTRLTVL.

In regard to this clone: The same CDR3 also results from other DNA sequences found in this sample. This sequence joins TRBV12-5 and TRBJ1-1; D remains ambiguous. V was cut by 4 bases and J by 0 bases, with 9 bases left in between. Germline V gene sequence: CDR1 LGHNT, CDR2 FRNRAP. The CDR3 loop spans 14 amino acids. CDR3 sequence reads: CASGYDRVNTEAFF. The CDR3 DNA sequence: TGTGCTAGTGGTTACGACCGGGTGAACACTGAAGCTTTCTTT.

This clone was detected a few times. The V gene is TRBV5-1, the J gene TRBJ2-6; 7 nucleotides line up with TRBD1. The CDR3 runs 14 residues. The V gene end was trimmed by 7 bases and the J gene end by 0 bases; junction bases not matched to a gene: 1. From germline, CDR1 is SGHRS and CDR2 YFSETQ. The CDR3 is CASGTVSGANVLTF. In DNA form, the CDR3 reads TGCGCCAGCGGGACAGTCTCTGGGGCCAACGTCCTGACTTTC.

J is TRBJ1-2 and V is TRBV10-3; a weak D match, TRBD1 (5 bases). The CDR3 totals 12 residues. V lost 4 bases and J 10 bases, leaving 13 bases between the germline ends. Germline V gene lookup returns CDR1 ENHRY and CDR2 SYGVKD. The CDR3 is CAISVGGADYTF. CDR3 DNA: TGTGCCATCAGTGTGGGTGGGGCGGACTACACCTTC.

The CDR3 is CASSLSGRTTDTQYF. DNA for the CDR3: TGTGCCAGCAGCCTAAGCGGGAGGACCACAGATACGCAGTATTTT. The V gene is TRBV7-2, the J gene TRBJ2-3; TRBD2 agrees at 9 bases. V lost 5 bases and J lost 2; bases outside the gene matches: 5. The germline V gene encodes CDR1 SGHTA and CDR2 FQGNSA. The CDR3 length is 15 residues.

This chain joins TRBV5-1 and TRBJ1-2; D gene unclear. From germline, CDR1 is SGHRS and CDR2 YFSETQ. V lost 0 bases to trimming and J lost 2 bases, with 5 bases between them. The CDR3 has 13 amino acids. The CDR3: CASSLGANYGYTF. The CDR3 DNA reads TGCGCCAGCAGCTTGGGGGCGAACTATGGCTACACCTTC.

The chain uses TRBV18 and TRBJ1-2; the D gene is possibly TRBD1 (5 bases). CDR1 is KGHSH, CDR2 LQKENI, per germline. The CDR3 runs 13 residues. Trimming pared 5 bases from V and 7 bases from J, leaving 14 bases between. This chain's CDR3 is CASSSGQRGGYTF. DNA for the CDR3: TGTGCCAGCTCATCAGGACAAAGAGGTGGCTACACCTTC.

The chain combines TRBV11-3 with TRBJ1-1, with D perhaps TRBD1 (6 bases). Trimming removed 3 bases from V and 8 bases from J, with 10 bases in between. The CDR3 consists of 12 residues. The germline gives CDR1 SGHNT, CDR2 YENEEA. The CDR3 reads CASSLDGTEAFF. CDR3 nucleotides: TGTGCCAGCAGCTTGGATGGGACAGAAGCTTTCTTT. Full variable domain (remainder filled in from reference TRBV11-3 and TRBJ1-1): EAGVVQSPRYKIIEKKQPVAFWCNPISGHNTLYWYLQNLGQGPELLIRYENEEAVDDSQLPKDRFSAERLKGVDSTLKIQPAELGDSAVYLCASSLDGTEAFFGQGTRLTVV.

The rearrangement links TRBV28 to TRBJ1-4; 7 bases agree with TRBD1. The CDR3 sequence is 15 residues long. The germline V gene encodes CDR1 MDHEN and CDR2 SYDVKM. J gave up 7 bases and V 6 bases, and 11 bases lay outside the gene matches. Here the CDR3 DNA reads TGTGCCAGCAGCTCAGGGGGGAACCAGGGTGAAAAACTGTTTTTT. It codes for CASSSGGNQGEKLFF.